The present T cell receptor beta chain was sequenced within a study of blood T cell repertoires in COVID-19 (dated by TCRdb to about 2020). Background for the entire study: Samples from collaborators originated in the United States, Italy and Spain and spanned both the acute and convalescent phases of COVID-19. The samples were drawn from the first 160 participants of the ongoing ImmuneRACE study and from roughly 1,300 subjects provided by 6 global collaborators. The dataset comprised deeply sampled blood TCRbeta repertoires from subjects exposed to, actively infected with, or recovered from COVID-19. Where HLA class I and class II types were available, the types were taken from metadata supplied by the sample provider, not from assay-based typing. A de-identified subject ID, COVID-19 status, age in years and sex were almost always included in the sample metadata. The repertoires were released in a freely available public database meant as a resource for research on the immune response to SARS-CoV-2. The prospective study material was composed of cDNA or gDNA derived from T cells, B-cell-depleted T cells, or PBMCs. General study outcomes and caveats: The amount of clinical and demographic metadata varied by source and participant and was provided uncurated.

The CDR3 contains 16 residues, cysteine and phenylalanine counted. Only CDR3 DNA is held: 48 bases, read in frame from base 1. Germline trimming: 0 bases from V, 5 bases from J; junction bases outside gene matches: 6. CDR1 and CDR2 are read off the germline V gene as SNHLY and FYNNEI. Collaborating institutions collected whole blood in K2EDTA tubes following their own protocols. For TCRbeta analysis, collaborators shipped samples as frozen whole blood, isolated PBMCs, or DNA extracted from either of those sample types. TCRbeta CDR3 regions were amplified from genomic DNA by means of the immunoSEQ Assay, a bias-controlled multiplex PCR. As for the original processing: The number of nucleated cells in each sample was estimated from the amplification of reference gene primers within the assay. To quantify the absolute abundance of each unique TCRbeta CDR3 rearrangement, sequence reads were collapsed and filtered. For each sample, productive Simpson clonality was calculated as the square root of Simpson's diversity index over productive rearrangements. Here the immuneACCESS table is served through TCRdb, limited to in-frame sequences with V and J called. Missing clones are a known gap in these copies; in checked studies unresolved V genes cover under half, and the rest lacks a known reason. Clone size and the V and J calls come from that table; the DNA yielded D and trimming. Here the sample has more than 100,000 clones; approximately 87% occur a single time. The ten biggest clones cover about 2.5% of the sample.

This clone was seen a single time. Its antigen remains undetermined. Per-nucleotide qualities are absent, and no much larger clonotype sits a single base away. The receptor's source is a man aged 50-60 years with active COVID-19. Recombination connected TRBV2 to TRBJ1-4; 7 nucleotides in the junction match TRBD1. Sequenced sample: peripheral blood. The CDR3 here reads CASSEARRGRNEKLFF. The DNA is as follows: TGTGCCAGCAGTGAAGCACGGAGGGGGCGGAATGAAAAACTGTTTTTT.